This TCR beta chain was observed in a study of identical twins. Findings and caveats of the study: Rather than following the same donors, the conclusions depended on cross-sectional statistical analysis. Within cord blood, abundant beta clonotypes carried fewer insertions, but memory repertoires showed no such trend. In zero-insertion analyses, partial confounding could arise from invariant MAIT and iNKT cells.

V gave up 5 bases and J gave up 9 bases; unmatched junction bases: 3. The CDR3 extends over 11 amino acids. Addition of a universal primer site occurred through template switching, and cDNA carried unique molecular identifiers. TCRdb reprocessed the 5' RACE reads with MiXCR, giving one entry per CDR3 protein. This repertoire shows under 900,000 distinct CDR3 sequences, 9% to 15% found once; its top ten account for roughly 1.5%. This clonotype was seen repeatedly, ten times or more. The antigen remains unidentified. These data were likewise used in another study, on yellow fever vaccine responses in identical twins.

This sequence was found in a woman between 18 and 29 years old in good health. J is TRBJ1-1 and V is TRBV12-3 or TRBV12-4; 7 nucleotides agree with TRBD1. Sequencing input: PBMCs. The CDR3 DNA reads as TGTGCCAGCAGTGGACAGGTCAAAGCTTTCTTT. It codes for CASSGQVKAFF.